Each of the 23 T cell receptor beta chains below was sequenced from the same sample in a study of T cell repertoires in ileal Crohn's disease. Assay: immunoSEQ multiplex PCR; the TCRdb copy retains only in-frame clones and omits some. The table includes about 13,000 clones, about 71% detected once. Sequenced sample: ileal tissue. The receptors here all came from an adult with Crohn's disease.

This clone was seen only a few times. The chain carries TRBV15 and TRBJ1-2; maybe TRBD1 (5 bases). Trimming removed 1 base at V and 3 bases at J, with 6 bases between. The CDR3 loop spans 13 amino acids. CDR1 and CDR2 from the germline V gene are LNHNV and YYDKDF (reference sequence). The CDR3, as DNA: TGTGCCACCAGCAGAGGACAGTACTATGGCTACACCTTC. Amino acids: CATSRGQYYGYTF.

The V call is TRBV14, the J call TRBJ1-5; D uncertain. The CDR3 is made up of 15 amino acids. CDR1 and CDR2 from the germline V gene are SGHDN and FVKESK. Deletions cut 0 bases from V and 6 bases from J, with 12 bases between. CDR3 sequence: CASSQDHGVGQPQHF. The CDR3 nucleotides read TGTGCCAGCAGCCAAGATCATGGGGTAGGTCAGCCCCAGCATTTT.

For the CDR3, the DNA is TGTGCCAGCAGTTCCAACTACGGGACAGTGAACACTGAAGCTTTCTTT. Amino acids: CASSSNYGTVNTEAFF. The chain employs TRBV27 and TRBJ1-1; 7 positions match TRBD1. The CDR3 is made up of 16 amino acids. J gave up 0 bases and V 4 bases, and 8 bases lay outside the gene matches. CDR1 and CDR2 from the germline V gene are MNHEY and SMNVEV (reference sequence).

This clone was recorded once. The rearrangement uses TRBV15 and TRBJ1-3; 7 bases are shared with TRBD1. This CDR3 is 16 amino acids long. CDR1 LNHNV and CDR2 YYDKDF come from the germline V gene (reference sequence). V lost 2 bases and J lost 3; bases outside the gene matches: 7. The CDR3 coding sequence is TGTGCCACCAGCAGACCGGGGACAGTAGGTGGAAACACCATATATTTT. It encodes CATSRPGTVGGNTIYF.

This clone was picked up a small number of times. CDR3 in amino acids: CASSPDRGHLNTEAFF. The CDR3 DNA reads as TGCGCCAGCAGCCCGGACAGGGGGCACTTGAACACTGAAGCTTTCTTT. The chain couples TRBV5-1 to TRBJ1-1, with 11 positions matching TRBD1. The V gene's germline CDR1 is SGHRS and CDR2 YFSETQ. J gave up 0 bases and V 4 bases, and 5 bases lay outside the gene matches. The CDR3 runs 16 residues.

In its sample, this clone was seen a few times. In nucleotides, the CDR3 is TGTGCCAGCAGCTCTTTTCTGGGGGCCAACTACAATGAGCAGTTCTTC. It yields the protein CASSSFLGANYNEQFF. This chain uses TRBV11-2 with TRBJ2-1; D is perhaps TRBD1 (6 bases). The CDR3 is 16 amino acids. Per the germline V gene, CDR1 is SGHAT and CDR2 is FQNNGV. V was cut by 4 bases and J by 3 bases, with 16 bases left in between. Full variable domain (outside the CDR3, taken from reference TRBV11-2 and TRBJ2-1): EAGVAQSPRYKIIEKRQSVAFWCNPISGHATLYWYQQILGQGPKLLIQFQNNGVVDDSQLPKDRFSAERLKGVDSTLKIQPAKLEDSAVYLCASSSFLGANYNEQFFGPGTRLTVL.

The chain has TRBV7-9 and TRBJ2-7; D is perhaps TRBD2 (7 bases). CDR1 and CDR2 (germline): SEHNR, FQNEAQ (reference sequence). Trimming removed 2 bases at V and 3 bases at J, with 17 bases between. The CDR3 has 16 amino acids. CDR3 sequence (DNA): TGTGCCAGCAGCTTATCTTGGGGGGGCTTTGACTACGAGCAGTACTTC. Translated: CASSLSWGGFDYEQYF.

This clone is termed medium-sized. The rearrangement links TRBV19 to TRBJ2-5; tentative D call: TRBD1 (5 bases). Germline V gene lookup returns CDR1 LNHDA and CDR2 SQIVND (reference sequence). The CDR3 sequence is 16 residues long. Trimming left V 7 bases short and J 4 bases short, with 22 bases between. The CDR3 here is CASTPTAGNNGETQYF. The CDR3 nucleotides read TGTGCCAGTACCCCAACCGCAGGGAACAACGGAGAGACCCAGTACTTC.

The rearrangement joins TRBV2 to TRBJ2-5; the match to TRBD2 covers 12 bases. This CDR3 region has 16 residues. Losses at the gene ends were 4 bases for V and 5 bases for J; bases not matched to a gene: 8. CDR1 is SNHLY, CDR2 FYNNEI, per germline. In DNA form, the CDR3 reads TGTGCCAGCAGTGGACTAGCGGGGGTCTCGGAGGAGACCCAGTACTTC. Protein: CASSGLAGVSEETQYF.

The V and J genes are TRBV7-6 and TRBJ2-5; perhaps TRBD2 as D (6 bases). V lost 5 bases to trimming and J lost 1 base, with 14 bases between them. Germline CDR1 SGHVS, CDR2 FNYEAQ. The CDR3 totals 15 residues. CDR3 in amino acids: CASSLSFGGQETQYF. The CDR3 DNA sequence: TGTGCCAGCAGCCTATCTTTCGGGGGCCAAGAGACCCAGTACTTC.

Concerning this clone itself: A read error may produce the germline difference seen at one junction end. The CDR3 DNA is TGTGCCAGCAGTCTATGGACAGGGCCCTTCCGGGGCTACACCTTC. This codes for CASSLWTGPFRGYTF. J is TRBJ1-2 and V is TRBV28; 8 nucleotides align to TRBD1. CDR1 and CDR2 (germline): MDHEN, SYDVKM. The CDR3 runs to 15 residues.

V and J are TRBV27 and TRBJ1-2; a weak D match, TRBD1 (5 bases). Looked up from germline, CDR1 is MNHEY and CDR2 is SMNVEV (reference sequence). CDR3 length: 14 residues. Trimming removed 5 bases at V and 5 bases at J, with 15 bases between. The CDR3 loop is CASSPPGSLYGYTF. The CDR3 coding sequence is TGTGCCAGCAGTCCTCCAGGGTCCCTTTATGGCTACACCTTC.

The chain uses TRBV7-9 and TRBJ2-7, with D maybe TRBD2 (6 bases). Germline loops: CDR1 SEHNR, CDR2 FQNEAQ (reference sequence). Between the trimmed V and J ends, which lost 1 base and 7 bases, there was a span of 17 bases. The CDR3 totals 15 residues. Here the CDR3 reads CASSLGEGLAVEQYF. The CDR3, as DNA: TGTGCCAGCAGCTTAGGGGAAGGCTTAGCGGTTGAGCAGTACTTC.

This clone occurred a few times. This CDR3 reads CASSLSARGYNEQFF. In nucleotides, the CDR3 is TGTGCCAGCAGTTTATCGGCGAGGGGATACAATGAGCAGTTCTTC. V usage is TRBV27 and J usage is TRBJ2-1, with D possibly called TRBD1 or TRBD2 (5 bases each). The V gene lost 0 bases and the J gene lost 4 bases, with 10 bases spanning the gap. The CDR3 spans 15 residues. CDR1 and CDR2 (germline): MNHEY, SMNVEV (reference sequence).

This chain connects TRBV18 to TRBJ2-1; 11 bases are shared with TRBD2. The germline V gene has CDR1 KGHSH and CDR2 LQKENI. This CDR3 contains 16 residues. The V and J ends lost 6 bases and 7 bases, in that order; junction bases with no gene match: 11. The CDR3 loop reads CASSTTTSGGGNEQFF. The CDR3 DNA reads TGTGCCAGCTCCACAACCACTAGCGGGGGTGGTAATGAGCAGTTCTTC. Drawing the rest from reference TRBV18 and TRBJ2-1, the complete variable domain is NAGVMQNPRHLVRRRGQEARLRCSPMKGHSHVYWYRQLPEEGLKFMVYLQKENIIDESGMPKERFSAEFPKEGPSILRIQQVVRGDSAAYFCASSTTTSGGGNEQFFGPGTRLTVL.

This chain connects TRBV2 to TRBJ1-4; D is ambiguous. Trimming removed 4 bases from V and 2 bases from J, with 14 bases in between. Germline CDR1 is SNHLY and CDR2 is FYNNEI. The CDR3 runs 16 residues. CDR3 in amino acids: CASSAALLGTNEKLFF. The CDR3 DNA reads TGTGCCAGCAGTGCAGCCCTCCTCGGGACTAATGAAAAACTGTTTTTT.

The V and J genes are TRBV2 and TRBJ2-5; unclear D gene. Between the trimmed V and J ends, which lost 4 bases and 1 base, there was a span of 10 bases. The germline CDR1 and CDR2 sequences are SNHLY and FYNNEI. This CDR3 comprises 14 residues. CDR3 residues: CASSVEYGQETQYF. CDR3 bases: TGTGCCAGCAGTGTCGAATACGGCCAAGAGACCCAGTACTTC.

This clone was counted between two and nine times. This chain links TRBV14 with TRBJ2-3; D unresolved. Looked up from germline, CDR1 is SGHDN and CDR2 is FVKESK. This CDR3 region has 15 residues. The V end lost 4 bases, the J end lost 1 base, and 12 bases lay between the germline ends. This CDR3 is CASSLGNHRTDTQYF. In DNA, the CDR3 is TGTGCCAGCAGCCTGGGGAATCACCGCACAGATACGCAGTATTTT. The variable domain in full, completed from reference TRBV14 and TRBJ2-3, reads EAGVTQFPSHSVIEKGQTVTLRCDPISGHDNLYWYRRVMGKEIKFLLHFVKESKQDESGMPNNRFLAERTGGTYSTLKVQPAELEDSGVYFCASSLGNHRTDTQYFGPGTRLTVL.

This rearrangement joins TRBV27 to TRBJ1-6; 7 bases align to TRBD1. The CDR3 contains 17 residues. With V trimmed by 7 bases and J by 6 bases, 15 bases remained unmatched. Germline values: CDR1 MNHEY, CDR2 SMNVEV (reference sequence). The CDR3 region has the DNA TGTGCCAGCACCATGATACAGGGGCTTGGGACTAATTCACCCCTCCACTTT. It yields the protein CASTMIQGLGTNSPLHF.

The J gene is TRBJ2-5, the V gene TRBV11-2; tentative D call: TRBD2 (5 bases). The germline V gene encodes CDR1 SGHAT and CDR2 FQNNGV. Trimming removed 5 bases at V and 5 bases at J, with 24 bases between. This CDR3 has 17 residues. The CDR3 DNA is TGTGCCAGCAGCCCTCTTATGGGCGGGCGAGGTGGTGAGACCCAGTACTTC. Amino acid sequence: CASSPLMGGRGGETQYF. Full variable domain (rest looked up from reference TRBV11-2 and TRBJ2-5): EAGVAQSPRYKIIEKRQSVAFWCNPISGHATLYWYQQILGQGPKLLIQFQNNGVVDDSQLPKDRFSAERLKGVDSTLKIQPAKLEDSAVYLCASSPLMGGRGGETQYFGPGTRLLVL.

This chain joins TRBV18 and TRBJ2-1; D is undetermined. This CDR3 contains 15 residues. Germline V lookup: CDR1 KGHSH, CDR2 LQKENI. Trimming removed 2 bases from V and 6 bases from J, with 14 bases in between. CDR3 region: CASSPKLERFNEQFF. The CDR3 bases are TGTGCCAGCTCACCAAAGCTGGAAAGGTTCAATGAGCAGTTCTTC.

The V gene is TRBV5-1, the J gene TRBJ1-1; 7 bases agree with TRBD1. J was trimmed by 1 base and V by 4 bases; bases with no gene match: 10. Per the germline V gene, CDR1 is SGHRS and CDR2 is YFSETQ. This CDR3 is 16 amino acids long. The CDR3 DNA sequence: TGCGCCAGCAGCGCAATAACAGGGGCGAGGAACACTGAAGCTTTCTTT. It yields the protein CASSAITGARNTEAFF.

V usage is TRBV25-1 and J usage is TRBJ2-7; D may be TRBD1 (5 bases). The CDR3 contains 13 residues. Germline V lookup: CDR1 MGHDK, CDR2 SYGVNS. Trimming stripped 7 bases from V and 1 base from J, with 11 bases between. This CDR3 is CASIERGSYEQYF. CDR3 nucleotide sequence: TGTGCCAGCATCGAAAGGGGTTCCTACGAGCAGTACTTC.